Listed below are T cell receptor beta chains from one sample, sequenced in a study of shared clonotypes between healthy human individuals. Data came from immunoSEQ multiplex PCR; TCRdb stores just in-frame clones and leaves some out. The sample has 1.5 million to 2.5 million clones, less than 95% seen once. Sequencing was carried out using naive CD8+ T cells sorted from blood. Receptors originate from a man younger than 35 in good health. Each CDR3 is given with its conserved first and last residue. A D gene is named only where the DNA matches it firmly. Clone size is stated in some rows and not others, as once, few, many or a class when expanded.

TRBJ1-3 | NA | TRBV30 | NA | CAWSVAPPDSGNTVYF | TGTGCCTGGAGTGTTGCACCCCCGGACTCTGGAAACACCGTATATTTT
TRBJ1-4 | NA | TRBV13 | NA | CASSLGRGNEKLFF | TGTGCCAGCAGCTTGGGGCGGGGTAATGAAAAACTGTTTTTT
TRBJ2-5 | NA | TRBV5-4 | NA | CASSSGKLQETQYF | TGTGCCAGCAGCTCCGGGAAACTCCAAGAGACCCAGTACTTC
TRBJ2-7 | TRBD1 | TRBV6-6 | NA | CASSEGAGEQYF | TGTGCCAGCAGCGAGGGGGCTGGGGAGCAGTACTTC
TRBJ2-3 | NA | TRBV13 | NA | CASSLAESTDTQYF | TGTGCCAGCAGCTTAGCGGAAAGCACAGATACGCAGTATTTT
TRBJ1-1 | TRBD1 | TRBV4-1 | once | CASGTGVNTEAFF | TGCGCCAGCGGCACAGGGGTGAACACTGAAGCTTTCTTT
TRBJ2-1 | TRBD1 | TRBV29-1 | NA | CSATPGTGFGDEQFF | TGCAGCGCCACGCCCGGGACAGGGTTCGGCGATGAGCAGTTCTTC
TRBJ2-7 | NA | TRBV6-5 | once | CASSYSKRGTPYEQYF | TGTGCCAGCAGTTACTCGAAAAGGGGGACACCCTACGAGCAGTACTTC
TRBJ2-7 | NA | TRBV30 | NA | CAWSGIRYEQYF | TGTGCCTGGAGTGGGATTCGCTACGAGCAGTACTTC
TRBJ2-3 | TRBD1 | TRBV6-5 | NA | CASSDPGQAYFRYF | TGTGCCAGCAGTGACCCGGGACAGGCCTATTTTCGGTATTTT
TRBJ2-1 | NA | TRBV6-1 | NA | CASSEMYEQFF | TGTGCCAGCAGTGAAATGTATGAGCAGTTCTTC
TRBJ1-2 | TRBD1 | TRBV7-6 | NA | CASSPGGADYGYTF | TGTGCCAGCAGCCCAGGGGGCGCAGACTATGGCTACACCTTC
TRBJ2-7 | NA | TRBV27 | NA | CASSPDGIYEQYF | TGTGCCAGCAGCCCGGACGGGATCTACGAGCAGTACTTC
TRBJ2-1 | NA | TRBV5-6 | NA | CASSQSLRNEQFF | TGTGCCAGCAGCCAGTCCCTCCGGAATGAGCAGTTCTTC
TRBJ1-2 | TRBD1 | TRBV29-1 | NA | CSVPGQGDYGYTF | TGCAGCGTTCCGGGACAGGGTGACTATGGCTACACCTTC
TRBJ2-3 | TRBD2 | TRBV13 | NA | CASRLSPSGGDTQYF | TGTGCCAGCAGATTATCCCCTAGCGGGGGGGATACGCAGTATTTT
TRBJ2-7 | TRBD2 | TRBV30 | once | CAWSVGFPGGEQYF | TGTGCCTGGAGTGTAGGGTTCCCGGGGGGCGAGCAGTACTTC
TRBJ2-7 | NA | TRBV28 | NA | CASSNLLEADYEQYF | TGTGCCAGCAGCAATCTGCTGGAGGCGGACTACGAGCAGTACTTC
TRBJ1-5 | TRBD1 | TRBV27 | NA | CASSRQGWNQPQHF | TGTGCCAGCAGTCGACAGGGCTGGAATCAGCCCCAGCATTTT
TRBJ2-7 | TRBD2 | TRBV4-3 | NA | CASSHGTSGDEQYF | TGCGCCAGCAGCCATGGGACTAGCGGGGACGAGCAGTACTTC
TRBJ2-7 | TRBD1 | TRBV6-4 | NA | CASSASGTEFYEQYF | TGTGCCAGCAGTGCCTCCGGGACAGAATTCTACGAGCAGTACTTC
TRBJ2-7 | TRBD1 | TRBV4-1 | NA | CASSLLLGGQAFYF | TGCGCCAGCAGCCTACTCTTAGGGGGACAGGCCTTTTACTTC
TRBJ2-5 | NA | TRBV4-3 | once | CASSQRPQETQYF | TGCGCCAGCAGCCAGAGGCCCCAAGAGACCCAGTACTTC
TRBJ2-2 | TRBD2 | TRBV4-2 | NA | CASSFLAGDDTGELFF | TGTGCCAGCAGCTTCTTAGCGGGGGATGACACCGGGGAGCTGTTTTTT
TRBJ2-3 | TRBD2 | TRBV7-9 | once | CASSPPLREGTDTQYF | TGTGCCAGCAGCCCGCCCTTGCGGGAGGGCACAGATACGCAGTATTTT
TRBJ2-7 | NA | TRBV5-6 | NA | CASSLHRDWGQYF | TGTGCCAGCAGCTTGCACAGGGATTGGGGCCAGTACTTC
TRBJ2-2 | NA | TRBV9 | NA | CASQGAGGNTGELFF | TGTGCCAGCCAGGGGGCGGGAGGTAACACCGGGGAGCTGTTTTTT
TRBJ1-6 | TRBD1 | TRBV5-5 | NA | CASSTGDSHSPLHF | TGTGCCAGCAGCACCGGGGACAGTCATTCACCCCTCCACTTT
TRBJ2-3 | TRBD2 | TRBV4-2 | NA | CASSPPGLAGGTTSTDTQYF | TGTGCCAGCAGCCCGCCGGGACTAGCGGGGGGAACTACGAGCACAGATACGCAGTATTTT
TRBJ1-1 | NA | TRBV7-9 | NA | CASSSPAGLNTEAFF | TGTGCCAGCAGCAGCCCCGCGGGGCTGAACACTGAAGCTTTCTTT
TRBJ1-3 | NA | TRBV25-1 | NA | CASSVPGEGAGNTIYF | TGTGCCAGCAGTGTTCCCGGAGAGGGTGCTGGAAACACCATATATTTT
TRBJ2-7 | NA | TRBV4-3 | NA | CASSQATSDAYEQYF | TGCGCCAGCAGCCAAGCCACGAGCGACGCCTACGAGCAGTACTTC
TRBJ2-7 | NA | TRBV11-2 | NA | CASSLSSPEQYF | TGTGCCAGCAGCTTATCCTCTCCCGAGCAGTACTTC
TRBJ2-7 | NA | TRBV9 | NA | CASSVQGSPSEQYF | TGTGCCAGCAGCGTACAGGGATCCCCTAGCGAGCAGTACTTC
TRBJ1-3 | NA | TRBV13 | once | CASSPPLGRPSGNTIYF | TGTGCCAGCAGCCCCCCCCTCGGCAGGCCAAGTGGAAACACCATATATTTT
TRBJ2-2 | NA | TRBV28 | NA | CASLGALKLLMNTGELFF | TGTGCCTCTTTGGGGGCGCTTAAGTTGCTCATGAACACCGGGGAGCTGTTTTTT
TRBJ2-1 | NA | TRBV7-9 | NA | CASSFDGTIYNEQFF | TGTGCCAGCAGCTTCGATGGGACCATATACAATGAGCAGTTCTTC
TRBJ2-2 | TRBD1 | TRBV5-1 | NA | CASSLDRTGEGTGELFF | TGCGCCAGCAGCTTGGACCGGACAGGGGAGGGCACCGGGGAGCTGTTTTTT
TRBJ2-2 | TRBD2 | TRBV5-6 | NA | CASSLWTSGTYTGELFF | TGTGCCAGCAGCTTGTGGACTAGCGGAACCTACACCGGGGAGCTGTTTTTT
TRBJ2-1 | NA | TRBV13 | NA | CASSLGDRHEQFF | TGTGCCAGCAGCTTAGGGGACCGCCATGAGCAGTTCTTC
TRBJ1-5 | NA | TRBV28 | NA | CASSLPGANQPQHF | TGTGCCAGCAGTTTGCCAGGAGCCAATCAGCCCCAGCATTTT
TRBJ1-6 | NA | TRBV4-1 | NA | CASSQHQGSPLHF | TGCGCCAGCAGCCAACACCAGGGATCACCCCTCCACTTT
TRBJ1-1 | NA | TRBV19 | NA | CASSLTANTEAFF | TGTGCCAGTAGCCTGACAGCGAACACTGAAGCTTTCTTT
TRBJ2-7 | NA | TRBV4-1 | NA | CASSPGGEGYEQYF | TGCGCCAGCAGCCCAGGGGGGGAGGGCTACGAGCAGTACTTC
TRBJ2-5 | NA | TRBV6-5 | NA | CASSYLTRPETQYF | TGTGCCAGCAGTTACTTGACGCGTCCGGAGACCCAGTACTTC
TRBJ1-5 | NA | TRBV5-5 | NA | CASSLPQAAGDQPQHF | TGTGCCAGCAGCCTCCCCCAGGCGGCGGGCGATCAGCCCCAGCATTTT
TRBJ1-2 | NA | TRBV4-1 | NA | CASSFRGDSNGYTF | TGCGCCAGCAGCTTTCGGGGGGACTCTAACGGCTACACCTTC
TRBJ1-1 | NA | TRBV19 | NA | CASSIYGGGYTEAFF | TGTGCCAGTAGTATCTACGGGGGCGGGTACACTGAAGCTTTCTTT
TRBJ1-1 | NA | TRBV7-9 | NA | CASGHHEDWTEAFF | TGTGCCAGCGGACACCATGAGGACTGGACCGAAGCTTTCTTT